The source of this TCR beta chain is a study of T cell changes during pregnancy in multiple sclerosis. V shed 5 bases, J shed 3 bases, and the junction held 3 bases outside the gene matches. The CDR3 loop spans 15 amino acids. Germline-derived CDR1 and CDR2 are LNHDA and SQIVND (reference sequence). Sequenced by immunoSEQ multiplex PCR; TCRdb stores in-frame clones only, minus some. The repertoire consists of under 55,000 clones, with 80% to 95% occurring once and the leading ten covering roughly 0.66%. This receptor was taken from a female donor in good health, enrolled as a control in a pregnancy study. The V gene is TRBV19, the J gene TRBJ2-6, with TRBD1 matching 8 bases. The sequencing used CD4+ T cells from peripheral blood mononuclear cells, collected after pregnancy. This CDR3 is CASSATGGGANVLTF. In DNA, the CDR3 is TGTGCCAGTAGTGCAACAGGGGGTGGGGCCAACGTCCTGACTTTC.